This TCR beta chain was captured in a study of metastatic and nonmetastatic thyroid tumors. Study results and caveats: Patients with malignant thyroid tumors reportedly had significantly higher TCR beta diversity than those with benign nodules, in blood and tumor.

V gave up 0 bases and J gave up 4 bases; unmatched junction bases: 2. CDR3 length equals 15 residues. Germline V gene sequence: CDR1 MNHNS, CDR2 SASEGT. Patients had received no treatment of any kind before thyroid surgery. This clone came up many times. Its antigen is as yet unknown. TCRdb reprocessed the PCR reads using MiXCR. The sample has 43,000 or so clones; about 4.3% are singletons. Material for sequencing was blood. The V gene is TRBV6-1, the J gene TRBJ2-3, with TRBD2 matching over 9 bases. This TCR was sampled from a female donor with papillary thyroid cancer or a benign thyroid nodule (not recorded which). Some clones in this sample may be carry-over from other donors' samples. The CDR3 here is CASSEATSGPDTQYF. The CDR3 DNA is TGTGCCAGCAGTGAAGCCACTAGCGGGCCAGATACGCAGTATTTT.